This T cell receptor beta chain derives from a study of T-cell reconstitution after alpha-beta-depleted transplantation in children. Study-wide findings and caveats: The high TCRbeta diversity at day 60 in some patients came from surviving recipient T cells and thymic progenitors. The study reportedly traced alpha-beta T cells about two months after transplant to several hundred expanded graft clones. T-cell numbers and diversity, one year after transplant, stemmed largely from T cells that were newly produced.

The library targeted TCRbeta and was prepared with unique molecular identifiers. Using its own MiXCR run on the PCR reads, TCRdb lists one record per CDR3 protein. The sample holds 900,000 or so distinct CDR3 sequences, around 17% seen once. The germline gives CDR1 SGHDN, CDR2 FVKESK. The CDR3 length is 16 residues. The trim removed 3 bases at V and 0 bases at J, leaving 8 bases unmatched. Notes on this clonotype: Its antigen is currently unknown.

V and J are TRBV14 and TRBJ2-7, with 7 bases identical to TRBD1. This receptor was identified in a male patient aged 5 to 17 who had a stem cell transplant for acute lymphoblastic leukemia, so the T cells may come from the graft donor. Sequenced here: PBMCs, mostly from graft donor cells, sampled 360 days after TCRalphabeta/CD19-depleted stem cell transplant. CDR3 sequence: CASSHRQGFSSYEQYF. DNA for the CDR3: TGTGCCAGCAGCCATCGACAGGGTTTTAGCTCCTACGAGCAGTACTTC.